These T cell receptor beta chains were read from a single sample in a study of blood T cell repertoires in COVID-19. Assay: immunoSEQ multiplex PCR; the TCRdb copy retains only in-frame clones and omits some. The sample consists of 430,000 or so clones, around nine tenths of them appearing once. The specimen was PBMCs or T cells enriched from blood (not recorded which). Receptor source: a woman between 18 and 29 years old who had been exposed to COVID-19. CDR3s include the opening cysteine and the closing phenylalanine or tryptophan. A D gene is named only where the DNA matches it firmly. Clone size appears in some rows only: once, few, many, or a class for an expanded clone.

CDR3 DNA: TGTGCCAGCAGTGAAACAGGGGATTTAAGCGAGACCCAGTACTTC
CDR3 protein: CASSETGDLSETQYF
clone size: .
V gene: TRBV2
D gene: TRBD1
J gene: TRBJ2-5

CDR3 DNA: TGTGCCAGCAGCGGTCTCGGCGGGACGGATCAGCCCCAGCATTTT
CDR3 protein: CASSGLGGTDQPQHF
clone size: .
V gene: TRBV2
D gene: .
J gene: TRBJ1-5

CDR3 DNA: TGTGCCAGCAGCCTATCGTACCAAGAGACCCAGTACTTC
CDR3 protein: CASSLSYQETQYF
clone size: .
V gene: TRBV14
D gene: .
J gene: TRBJ2-5

CDR3 DNA: TGTGCCAGCAGCCAAGACAACGCGGCGGGAGAAGGAAATGAGCAGTTCTTC
CDR3 protein: CASSQDNAAGEGNEQFF
clone size: .
V gene: TRBV4-2
D gene: TRBD2
J gene: TRBJ2-1

CDR3 DNA: TGTGCCAGCACCCAAGCCGGGGAAGAGACCCAGTACTTC
CDR3 protein: CASTQAGEETQYF
clone size: .
V gene: TRBV27
D gene: .
J gene: TRBJ2-5

CDR3 DNA: TGCGCCAGCAGCTTGGCTAGCGGGGTCCTCAACTCCTACGAGCAGTACTTC
CDR3 protein: CASSLASGVLNSYEQYF
clone size: .
V gene: TRBV5-1
D gene: TRBD2
J gene: TRBJ2-7

CDR3 DNA: TGTGCCAGCAGCCAGGACAGGGGAGGTTCACCCCTCCACTTT
CDR3 protein: CASSQDRGGSPLHF
clone size: .
V gene: TRBV13
D gene: TRBD1
J gene: TRBJ1-6

CDR3 DNA: TGCAGCGTCCGAACCGGGACAGCCGATTACGAGCAGTACTTC
CDR3 protein: CSVRTGTADYEQYF
clone size: .
V gene: TRBV29-1
D gene: TRBD1
J gene: TRBJ2-7

CDR3 DNA: TGTGCCAGCAGCGCCACAGGGGCGGGTAATTCACCCCTCCACTTT
CDR3 protein: CASSATGAGNSPLHF
clone size: .
V gene: TRBV7-3
D gene: TRBD1
J gene: TRBJ1-6

CDR3 DNA: TGTGCCAGCTCTGGGGCTAGCGATAGCTCCTACAATGAGCAGTTCTTC
CDR3 protein: CASSGASDSSYNEQFF
clone size: .
V gene: TRBV28
D gene: .
J gene: TRBJ2-1

CDR3 DNA: TGTGCCAGCAGTTACCTCAAAGCGGGAGCAGGCTACGAGCAGTACTTC
CDR3 protein: CASSYLKAGAGYEQYF
clone size: .
V gene: TRBV6-5
D gene: TRBD2
J gene: TRBJ2-7

CDR3 DNA: TGTGCCAGCAGCGGTGACAGGAATTCACCCCTCCACTTT
CDR3 protein: CASSGDRNSPLHF
clone size: .
V gene: TRBV9
D gene: .
J gene: TRBJ1-6

CDR3 DNA: TGTGCCAGCAGTTACCCTATAGCGGGGGGGCACCCAACGGACACAGATACGCAGTATTTT
CDR3 protein: CASSYPIAGGHPTDTDTQYF
clone size: .
V gene: TRBV6-2/TRBV6-3
D gene: TRBD2
J gene: TRBJ2-3

CDR3 DNA: TGTGCCAGCAGCCCCCTCGGGACTTATGAAAAACTGTTTTTT
CDR3 protein: CASSPLGTYEKLFF
clone size: .
V gene: TRBV6-5
D gene: .
J gene: TRBJ1-4

CDR3 DNA: TGTGCCAGCAGTCCTATATCCCAGGGCCACGAGCAGTACTTC
CDR3 protein: CASSPISQGHEQYF
clone size: .
V gene: TRBV28
D gene: .
J gene: TRBJ2-7

CDR3 DNA: TGTGCCAGTAGTATGGGTCGGGCCAGGGCGAATAATTCACCCCTCCACTTT
CDR3 protein: CASSMGRARANNSPLHF
clone size: once
V gene: TRBV19
D gene: .
J gene: TRBJ1-6

CDR3 DNA: TGTGCCAGCAGCGGGGGCGGCGAGGAGACCCAGTACTTC
CDR3 protein: CASSGGGEETQYF
clone size: once
V gene: TRBV5-4
D gene: .
J gene: TRBJ2-5

CDR3 DNA: TGTGCCAGCAGTTTACCCCGACAGACAAATCAGCCCCAGCATTTT
CDR3 protein: CASSLPRQTNQPQHF
clone size: .
V gene: TRBV28
D gene: .
J gene: TRBJ1-5

CDR3 DNA: TGTGCCAGCAGCGCACTAGCAGCGGGGAATTACAATGAGCAGTTCTTC
CDR3 protein: CASSALAAGNYNEQFF
clone size: .
V gene: TRBV9
D gene: TRBD2
J gene: TRBJ2-1

CDR3 DNA: TGTGCCAGCAGCCCCTCTAGCGGGGTTAGCTCCTACGAGCAGTACTTC
CDR3 protein: CASSPSSGVSSYEQYF
clone size: .
V gene: TRBV7-2
D gene: TRBD2
J gene: TRBJ2-7

CDR3 DNA: TGTGCCAGCAGCCGAGATATAACTAGCGGCTCCTACGAGCAGTACTTC
CDR3 protein: CASSRDITSGSYEQYF
clone size: .
V gene: TRBV4-2
D gene: TRBD2
J gene: TRBJ2-7

CDR3 DNA: TGTGCCAGCAGCTTGGAAGGCGGAAATTCACCCCTCCACTTT
CDR3 protein: CASSLEGGNSPLHF
clone size: .
V gene: TRBV5-4
D gene: .
J gene: TRBJ1-6

CDR3 DNA: TGCAGCGTGGAGGGGAACACTGAAGCTTTCTTT
CDR3 protein: CSVEGNTEAFF
clone size: few
V gene: TRBV29-1
D gene: .
J gene: TRBJ1-1

CDR3 DNA: TGCGCCAGCAGCTTGGTCCCGGGGAGTAATGAAAAACTGTTTTTT
CDR3 protein: CASSLVPGSNEKLFF
clone size: few
V gene: TRBV5-1
D gene: .
J gene: TRBJ1-4

CDR3 DNA: TGTGCCAGCAGTCCAGGACAGGAAAGTGAAAAACTGTTTTTT
CDR3 protein: CASSPGQESEKLFF
clone size: .
V gene: TRBV28
D gene: TRBD1
J gene: TRBJ1-4

CDR3 DNA: TGCGCCAGCCCTCAGGGGGCACGGCAGCCCCAGCATTTT
CDR3 protein: CASPQGARQPQHF
clone size: .
V gene: TRBV4-1
D gene: TRBD1
J gene: TRBJ1-5

CDR3 DNA: TGCGCCAGCAGCTCAGGGACAGTCCAAGAGACCCAGTACTTC
CDR3 protein: CASSSGTVQETQYF
clone size: .
V gene: TRBV5-1
D gene: TRBD1
J gene: TRBJ2-5